This record covers a single T cell receptor beta chain. No antigen is known for it. Base qualities were left out, and no much larger clone turns up one base away. The data are from a study of control samples from healthy donors and cancer patients (TCRdb year 2020). The library was generated by the immunoSEQ multiplex PCR assay. The table comes from immuneACCESS by way of TCRdb, which keeps in-frame sequences with V and J called. Part of the clones is missing from these tables; in studies checked, under half for an unresolved V gene and the rest for unknown reasons. In this sample the table shows some 150,000 clones, about 95% of which occur a single time. Clones ranked in the top ten supply 13% to 15% of the sample. The germline V gene gives CDR1 as MGHRA and CDR2 as YSYEKL. V loses 4 bases of germline sequence and J loses 2 bases, and the interval between the two ends is 1 base. The CDR3 numbers 11 residues from cysteine through phenylalanine. Solely the CDR3 DNA is kept, with 33 bases framed from the first base.

The source of this sequence is a man aged 60-69 years with colorectal cancer. The V and J genes are TRBV4-1 and TRBJ2-3; a confident D gene designation cannot be given. What was sequenced was PBMCs. The base sequence is TGCGCCAGCAGCCTCACAGATACGCAGTATTTT. Translated, this gives CASSLTDTQYF.